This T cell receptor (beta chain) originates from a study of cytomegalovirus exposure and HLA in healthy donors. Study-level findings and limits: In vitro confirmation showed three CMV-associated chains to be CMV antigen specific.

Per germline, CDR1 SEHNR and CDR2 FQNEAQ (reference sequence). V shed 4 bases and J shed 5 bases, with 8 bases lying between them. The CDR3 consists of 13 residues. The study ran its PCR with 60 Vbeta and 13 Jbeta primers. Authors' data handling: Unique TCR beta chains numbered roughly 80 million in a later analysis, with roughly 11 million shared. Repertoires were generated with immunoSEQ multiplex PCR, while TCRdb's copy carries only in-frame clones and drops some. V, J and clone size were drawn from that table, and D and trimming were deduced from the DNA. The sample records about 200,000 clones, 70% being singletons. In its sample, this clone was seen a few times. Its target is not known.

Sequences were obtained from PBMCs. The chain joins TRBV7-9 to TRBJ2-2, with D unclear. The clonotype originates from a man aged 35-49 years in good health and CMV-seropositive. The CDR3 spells CASSSGGTGELFF. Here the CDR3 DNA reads TGTGCCAGCAGCTCGGGTGGTACCGGGGAGCTGTTTTTT.